The 21 T cell receptor beta chains reported below all come from one sample, sequenced in a study of glioma-infiltrating T cells. TCR alpha and beta CDR3 regions were amplified from RNA using iRepertoire nested multiplex PCR. One entry per CDR3 protein, called by TCRdb with MiXCR from the multiplex PCR reads. The sample includes around 390,000 distinct CDR3 sequences, approximately 42% of them seen just once. The sequencing sample was made of glioma tissue, nonneoplastic brain tissue, or PBMCs (not recorded which). Every receptor here comes from a human donor with low-grade glioma or glioblastoma, undergoing nonglioma brain surgery, or in good health (not recorded which).

About this clonotype itself: Possible read error: a much larger clone is one base away. The chain is built from TRBV28 and TRBJ1-5, with D tentatively TRBD1 (5 bases). There are 16 residues in the CDR3. In germline, CDR1 is MDHEN, CDR2 SYDVKM. CDR3 in amino acids: CASSLGGAGGNKPQHF. CDR3 in DNA: TGTGCCAGCAGTTTAGGTGGGGCAGGTGGCAATAAGCCCCAGCATTTT.

Turning to this clonotype: A much larger clone lies one base from this, so it may be a read error. The genes are TRBV7-2 and TRBJ1-2; unclear D gene. Germline assignment: CDR1 SGHTA and CDR2 FQGNSA. The CDR3 covers 15 residues. The CDR3, as DNA: TGTGCCAGCAGCTCGGACCGATCTAGCTGGGATGGCTGCACCTTC. It encodes CASSSDRSSWDGCTF. The whole variable domain, remainder taken from reference TRBV7-2 and TRBJ1-2, is GAGVSQSPSNKVTEKGKDVELRCDPISGHTALYWYRQSLGQGLEFLIYFQGNSAPDKSGLPSDRFSAERTGGSVSTLTIQRTQQEDSAVYLCASSSDRSSWDGCTFGSGTRLTVV.

This clonotype came up a few times. This chain uses TRBV6-1 with TRBJ2-7; no firm D call. V lost 6 bases to trimming and J lost 1 base, with 13 bases between them. Per the germline V gene, CDR1 is MNHNS and CDR2 is SASEGT. CDR3 length: 14 residues. CDR3 bases: TGTGCCAGCAGCCCCTACAGCGAATCCTACGAGCAGTACTTC. Translation: CASSPYSESYEQYF.

The chain joins TRBV29-1 to TRBJ2-1, with D perhaps TRBD1 (5 bases). V shed 5 bases and J shed 1 base, with 12 bases lying between them. CDR1 and CDR2 from the germline V gene are SQVTM and ANQGSEA. CDR3 length: 14 amino acids. Here the CDR3 reads CSVFDSASYNEQFF. The CDR3 DNA sequence: TGCAGCGTTTTTGACAGTGCGTCCTACAATGAGCAGTTCTTC.

The chain joins TRBV12-3 or TRBV12-4 to TRBJ2-1; D call uncertain. Between the trimmed V and J ends, which lost 8 bases and 4 bases, there was a span of 15 bases. The CDR3 spans 14 residues. The CDR3 DNA follows: TGTGCCAGCGCACCCCTCCTTCTGTACAATGAGCAGTTCTTC. It encodes CASAPLLLYNEQFF.

For this clonotype: A much larger clone lies a single base off, so this may be a read error. This likely comes from a read error, as the CDR3 has no conserved phenylalanine or tryptophan at its end. V and J are TRBV6-5 and TRBJ1-2, with a possible D match to TRBD1 (5 bases). The V gene lost 4 bases and the J gene lost 8 bases, with 17 bases spanning the gap. The CDR3 has 14 amino acids. Germline CDR1 and CDR2: MNHEY and SVGAGI. The CDR3, as DNA: TGTGCCAGCAGTTCCTCGTGGGGGTTTTACGGCTACACCTTG. Its protein product is CASSSSWGFYGYTL.

This clonotype was counted a few times. The CDR3: CASTGQNSNQPQHF. CDR3 in DNA: TGTGCCAGCACCGGACAGAATAGCAATCAGCCCCAGCATTTT. The V gene is TRBV2, the J gene TRBJ1-5; perhaps TRBD1 as D (6 bases). Trimming took off 7 bases at V and 0 bases at J, with 10 bases between the two ends. The germline V gene has CDR1 SNHLY and CDR2 FYNNEI. This CDR3 is built from 14 residues.

Of note for this clonotype: Possible read error: a much larger clone is one base away. V is TRBV7-8 and J is TRBJ2-1; TRBD2 agrees at 11 bases. The germline gives CDR1 SGHVS, CDR2 FQNEAQ. The CDR3 is made up of 15 amino acids. The CDR3 region is CASSLSGRAHNEHFF. The CDR3 DNA is TGTGCCAGCAGCCTTAGCGGGAGGGCCCACAATGAGCATTTCTTC. The whole variable domain, filled in from reference TRBV7-8 and TRBJ2-1, reads GAGVSQSPRYKVAKRGQDVALRCDPISGHVSLFWYQQALGQGPEFLTYFQNEAQLDKSGLPSDRFFAERPEGSVSTLKIQRTQQEDSAVYLCASSLSGRAHNEHFFGPGTRLTVL.

Comment on this clonotype: This may come from a read error, since a much larger clone is one base off. The V and J genes are TRBV6-2 or TRBV6-3 and TRBJ2-1; no clear D gene. Germline V gene sequence: CDR1 MNHEY, CDR2 SVGEGT. The CDR3 sequence is 12 residues long. The CDR3 region is CASIAIYNKQFF. The CDR3 DNA reads TGTGCCAGCATCGCCATCTACAATAAGCAGTTCTTC.

This clonotype was picked up a small number of times. The V call is TRBV6-2 or TRBV6-3, the J call TRBJ2-7; D is perhaps TRBD1 (5 bases). V lost 5 bases, J lost 2 bases, and 25 bases lay in between. The CDR3 is 18 residues long. Germline V gene data show CDR1 as MNHEY and CDR2 as SVGEGT. The chain's CDR3 is CASSARPFGASPTYEQYF. The CDR3 DNA is TGTGCCAGCAGTGCCCGTCCCTTTGGGGCATCTCCCACCTACGAGCAGTACTTC.

The CDR3 region is CASSHRLAGLGLTDTQYF. The CDR3 DNA follows: TGCGCCAGCAGCCATCGGCTAGCGGGACTAGGGTTGACAGATACGCAGTATTTT. The genes are TRBV4-1 and TRBJ2-3, with 9 bases fitting TRBD2. The CDR3 runs to 18 residues. The V gene end was trimmed by 3 bases and the J gene end by 3 bases; junction bases not matched to a gene: 13. The germline CDR1 and CDR2 sequences are MGHRA and YSYEKL.

In its sample, this clonotype was seen a few times. This chain connects TRBV2 to TRBJ2-5; possibly TRBD1 for D (6 bases). The CDR3 loop spans 12 amino acids. Trimming shortened V by 6 bases and J by 3 bases, and 8 bases separated the two germline ends. Germline V gives CDR1 SNHLY, CDR2 FYNNEI. The CDR3 DNA reads TGTGCCAGCAGACGGACAGAAGAGACCCAGTACTTC. Translated: CASRRTEETQYF. Full variable domain (missing parts from reference TRBV2 and TRBJ2-5): EPEVTQTPSHQVTQMGQEVILRCVPISNHLYFYWYRQILGQKVEFLVSFYNNEISEKSEIFDDQFSVERPDGSNFTLKIRSTKLEDSAMYFCASRRTEETQYFGPGTRLLVL.

This clonotype was seen only a few times. The rearrangement uses TRBV15 and TRBJ1-2, with 8 bases fitting TRBD1. This CDR3 is built from 14 residues. The germline gives CDR1 LNHNV, CDR2 YYDKDF (reference sequence). V shed 6 bases and J 5 bases; nucleotides not matched to a gene: 8. The CDR3 DNA sequence: TGTGCCACCAGGTTGACAGGGGACCTTTATGGCTACACCTTC. It encodes CATRLTGDLYGYTF.

This clonotype was counted only a few times. The rearrangement joins TRBV7-2 to TRBJ1-2, with D perhaps TRBD1 (5 bases). The length of the CDR3 is 14 residues. The germline gives CDR1 SGHTA, CDR2 FQGNSA. V was shortened by 5 bases and J by 2 bases, with 12 bases between the two germline ends. CDR3 region: CASSPEQGNYGYTF. CDR3 DNA: TGTGCCAGCAGCCCCGAGCAGGGAAACTATGGCTACACCTTC.

This chain links TRBV12-3 or TRBV12-4 with TRBJ1-1; unclear D gene. This CDR3 has 13 residues. V was shortened by 4 bases and J by 9 bases, with 15 bases between the two germline ends. This CDR3 reads CASSSPAFLKAFF. In DNA, the CDR3 is TGTGCCAGCAGTTCACCGGCCTTTCTGAAAGCTTTCTTT.

The chain employs TRBV7-9 and TRBJ1-4; tentatively, D is TRBD1 (5 bases). This CDR3 region has 13 residues. V lost 2 bases and J lost 7, with 8 bases in between. The germline CDR1 and CDR2 sequences are SEHNR and FQNEAQ (reference sequence). For the CDR3, the DNA is TGTGCCAGCAGCTTAAGCCAGGGTGAAAAACTGTTTTTT. It codes for CASSLSQGEKLFF.

The rearrangement uses TRBV7-9 and TRBJ1-4; TRBD1 matches at 7 bases. This CDR3 contains 15 residues. The V gene's germline CDR1 is SEHNR and CDR2 FQNEAQ (reference sequence). With 5 bases clipped from V and 6 bases from J, the junction kept 9 bases outside the gene matches. CDR3 sequence reads: CASSTPTGWDEKLFF. For the CDR3, the DNA is TGTGCCAGCAGCACGCCGACAGGGTGGGATGAAAAACTGTTTTTT.

The chain employs TRBV12-5 and TRBJ2-5, with D perhaps assigned TRBD1 or TRBD2 (5 bases each). The germline CDR1 and CDR2 sequences are LGHNT and FRNRAP. This CDR3 has 12 residues. The V and J ends lost 3 bases and 5 bases respectively, with 7 bases between them. CDR3 protein: CASGFWGETQYF. CDR3 coding DNA: TGTGCTAGTGGTTTCTGGGGGGAGACCCAGTACTTC.

Here the CDR3 DNA reads TGCGCCAGCAGCGGACATCCGGGACAGGGAGTCGCAACTAATGAAAAACTGTTTTTT. Encoded protein: CASSGHPGQGVATNEKLFF. This chain connects TRBV4-1 to TRBJ1-4; 9 bases line up with TRBD1. Germline CDR1 reads MGHRA; CDR2 reads YSYEKL. The CDR3 covers 19 residues. After removal of 5 bases from V and 0 bases from J, the junction contained 13 bases not matched to a gene.

Concerning this clonotype itself: One junction end does not reproduce the germline sequence, and a read error may be involved. The chain recombines TRBV15 with TRBJ2-3; tentative D call: TRBD2 (5 bases). Germline loops: CDR1 LNHNV, CDR2 YYDKDF (reference sequence). CDR3 length equals 15 residues. The CDR3 DNA reads TGTGCCACCTCTCGGGAATGGGTTGGGTCAGATAAGCAGTATTTT. Its protein product is CATSREWVGSDKQYF.

This clonotype was seen ten or more times. This chain's CDR3 is CASSYSTGPTGADTQYF. The CDR3 DNA is TGTGCCAGCAGTTACTCTACGGGACCCACGGGCGCAGATACGCAGTATTTT. The rearrangement joins TRBV6-5 to TRBJ2-3, with D tentatively TRBD1 or TRBD2 (5 bases each). This CDR3 region has 17 residues. Germline CDR1 MNHEY, CDR2 SVGAGI. Trimming took 0 bases from V and 4 from J, leaving 17 bases between them.